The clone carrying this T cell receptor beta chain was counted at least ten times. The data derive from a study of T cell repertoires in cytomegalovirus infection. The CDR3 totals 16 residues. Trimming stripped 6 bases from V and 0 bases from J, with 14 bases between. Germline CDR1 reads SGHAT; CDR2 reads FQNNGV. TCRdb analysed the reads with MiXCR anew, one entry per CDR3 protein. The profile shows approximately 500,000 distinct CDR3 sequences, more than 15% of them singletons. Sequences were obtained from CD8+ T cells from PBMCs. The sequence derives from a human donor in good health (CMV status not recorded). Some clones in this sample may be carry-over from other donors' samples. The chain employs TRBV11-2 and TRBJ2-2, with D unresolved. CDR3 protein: CASRSSRATNTGELFF. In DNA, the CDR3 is TGTGCCAGCAGATCGAGTAGGGCGACGAACACCGGGGAGCTGTTTTTT.